Listed below are T cell receptor beta chains from one sample, sequenced in a study of graft-versus-host responses after intestinal transplantation. The protocol was immunoSEQ multiplex PCR, while the TCRdb copy is restricted to in-frame clones and leaves out a portion. Of around 25,000 clones listed, 35% to 50% are singletons. Sequences were derived from alloreactive CD4+ T cells from a mixed lymphocyte reaction culture, sampled before intestinal transplant. These receptors came from a human patient who received an intestinal transplant. The CDR3 runs from the conserved cysteine through the conserved F or W. The D gene is left open where the match is weak. Only part of the rows carry a size: once, few, many, or a class if the clone is expanded.

V,length,D,size,J,CDR3,DNA
TRBV6-1,15,NA,once,TRBJ1-6,CASSSWTGLNSPLHF,TGTGCCAGCAGTTCTTGGACTGGGTTGAATTCACCCCTCCACTTT
TRBV7-6,15,TRBD1,NA,TRBJ2-5,CASSFPLQGAGTQYF,TGTGCCAGCAGCTTCCCATTACAGGGGGCAGGGACCCAGTACTTC
TRBV7-8,13,TRBD1,NA,TRBJ1-6,CASSTGVNSPLHF,TGTGCCAGCTCGACAGGGGTTAATTCACCCCTCCACTTT
TRBV7-2,14,NA,NA,TRBJ1-2,CASSLMAGVGGYTF,TGTGCCAGCAGCTTAATGGCAGGGGTTGGGGGCTACACCTTC
TRBV6-1,13,NA,NA,TRBJ2-7,CASSDVAPYEQYF,TGTGCCAGCAGTGACGTGGCCCCCTACGAGCAGTACTTC
TRBV5-1,16,TRBD2,NA,TRBJ2-5,CASSSLIQTSWDTQYF,TGCGCCAGCAGCTCTCTGATTCAGACTAGCTGGGATACCCAGTACTTC
TRBV4-2,19,NA,NA,TRBJ1-6,CASSQVSWVTGSYNSPLHF,TGTGCCAGCAGCCAAGTCAGTTGGGTTACGGGGTCCTATAATTCACCCCTCCACTTT
TRBV5-4,15,NA,medium-sized,TRBJ1-4,CASSLMNRQNEKLFF,TGTGCCAGCAGCTTGATGAACAGGCAGAATGAAAAACTGTTTTTT
TRBV27,15,NA,few,TRBJ2-7,CASSRNRVRAYEQYF,TGTGCCAGCAGTCGTAACAGGGTTAGGGCCTACGAGCAGTACTTC
TRBV7-9,14,NA,NA,TRBJ2-5,CASSFSTSRETQYF,TGTGCCAGCAGCTTCTCTACTAGCCGGGAGACCCAGTACTTC
TRBV11-1,15,NA,few,TRBJ2-7,CASSSRPTSRGEQYF,TGTGCCAGCAGCTCCCGCCCGACCTCCCGGGGCGAGCAGTACTTC
TRBV5-5,17,NA,few,TRBJ2-1,CASSPKPGRAGWGEQFF,TGTGCCAGCAGCCCCAAACCGGGCCGGGCGGGGTGGGGTGAGCAGTTCTTC
TRBV10-1,16,TRBD1,NA,TRBJ1-2,CASSFRTGIRDYGYTF,TGCGCCAGCAGTTTCCGGACAGGGATTAGGGACTATGGCTACACCTTC
TRBV10-2,12,NA,few,TRBJ2-1,CASSAVTHEQFF,TGCGCCAGCAGTGCCGTTACACATGAGCAGTTCTTC
TRBV6-5,15,NA,NA,TRBJ2-3,CASKPRVRPTDTQYF,TGTGCCAGCAAACCCAGGGTGAGGCCCACAGATACGCAGTATTTT
TRBV7-3,15,TRBD1,NA,TRBJ2-5,CASSLMGQGQETQYF,TGTGCCAGCAGCTTAATGGGACAGGGCCAAGAGACCCAGTACTTC
TRBV25-1,13,TRBD1,NA,TRBJ1-3,CASSGTGGNTIYF,TGTGCCAGCAGTGGGACAGGTGGAAACACCATATATTTT
TRBV28,14,NA,few,TRBJ2-5,CASSPPQGWETQYF,TGTGCCAGCAGTCCCCCCCAGGGTTGGGAGACCCAGTACTTC
TRBV30,16,NA,NA,TRBJ1-1,CAWSTNRYIMNTEAFF,TGTGCCTGGAGTACCAACCGATACATCATGAACACTGAAGCTTTCTTT
TRBV19,15,NA,NA,TRBJ2-7,CASSIVGHTAYEQYF,TGTGCCAGTAGTATAGTTGGACACACCGCCTACGAGCAGTACTTC
TRBV6-5,16,TRBD1,once,TRBJ1-2,CASSYTRPGGGGGYTF,TGTGCCAGCAGTTACACCCGCCCAGGGGGCGGCGGTGGCTACACCTTC
TRBV6-1,13,NA,once,TRBJ1-2,CASSPAMDYGYTF,TGTGCCAGCAGTCCTGCGATGGACTATGGCTACACCTTC
TRBV27,15,TRBD1,NA,TRBJ1-1,CASSPNRGPNTEAFF,TGTGCCAGCAGTCCGAACAGGGGGCCCAACACTGAAGCTTTCTTT
TRBV7-9,13,NA,NA,TRBJ1-2,CASSITETDGYTF,TGTGCCAGCAGTATAACAGAGACCGATGGCTACACCTTC
TRBV6-6,12,NA,few,TRBJ1-2,CASSQGNYGYTF,TGTGCCAGCTCGCAGGGGAACTATGGCTACACCTTC
TRBV10-2,17,TRBD2,NA,TRBJ2-1,CASSEGAGGYVYNEQFF,TGCGCCAGCAGTGAGGGAGCGGGAGGCTATGTCTATAATGAGCAGTTCTTC
TRBV19,16,TRBD1,NA,TRBJ2-1,CASTPRQGAGYNEQFF,TGTGCCAGTACCCCCCGACAGGGGGCAGGATACAATGAGCAGTTCTTC
TRBV4-3,15,NA,NA,TRBJ1-2,CASSQGGGQGYGYTF,TGCGCCAGCAGCCAAGGGGGGGGGCAGGGGTATGGCTACACCTTC
TRBV2,11,NA,medium-sized,TRBJ2-7,CASSVVNEQYF,TGTGCCAGCAGTGTAGTGAACGAGCAGTACTTC
TRBV4-1,15,NA,NA,TRBJ2-5,CASSQLLNRGETQYF,TGCGCCAGCAGCCAATTATTGAACCGAGGAGAGACCCAGTACTTC
TRBV19,12,TRBD2,NA,TRBJ2-1,CASKRDNNEQFF,TGTGCCAGTAAGCGGGATAACAATGAGCAGTTCTTC
TRBV11-2,15,NA,NA,TRBJ2-3,CASSSILVVTDTQYF,TGTGCCAGCAGCTCGATTCTAGTCGTCACAGATACGCAGTATTTT
TRBV5-1,15,NA,few,TRBJ2-2,CASSLDRVYAGELFF,TGCGCCAGCAGCTTGGACAGGGTTTACGCCGGGGAGCTGTTTTTT
TRBV6-1,14,TRBD1,medium-sized,TRBJ1-1,CASSERDRTPAAFF,TGTGCCAGCAGTGAACGGGACAGGACACCAGCGGCTTTCTTT
TRBV27,14,NA,NA,TRBJ2-1,CASGWETRSNEQFF,TGTGCCAGCGGGTGGGAGACTAGATCCAATGAGCAGTTCTTC
TRBV5-1,14,TRBD2,NA,TRBJ2-3,CASHIPGLADTQYF,TGCGCCAGCCACATCCCGGGACTAGCGGATACGCAGTATTTT
TRBV7-8,15,NA,few,TRBJ2-7,CASSLEDMRGYEQYF,TGTGCCAGCAGCTTAGAGGATATGCGAGGGTACGAGCAGTACTTC
TRBV11-2,16,TRBD2,NA,TRBJ2-7,CASSLTAGTRPYEQYF,TGTGCCAGCAGCTTAACAGCCGGGACTAGACCATACGAGCAGTACTTC
TRBV28,18,TRBD1,few,TRBJ1-5,CASSQTFSTGGPNQPQHF,TGTGCCAGCAGTCAAACTTTCAGTACAGGGGGCCCCAATCAGCCCCAGCATTTT
TRBV4-3,14,NA,NA,TRBJ1-1,CASSQDRGSTEAFF,TGCGCCAGCAGCCAAGACAGGGGAAGCACTGAAGCTTTCTTT
TRBV5-1,17,NA,NA,TRBJ1-1,CASSLVLQGSMNTEAFF,TGCGCCAGCAGCTTGGTTTTGCAGGGCAGCATGAACACTGAAGCTTTCTTT
TRBV6-6,13,NA,few,TRBJ1-2,CASSRTGRYGYTF,TGTGCCAGCAGCCGTACAGGGCGCTATGGCTACACCTTC
TRBV28,12,TRBD1,NA,TRBJ1-5,CASRQGHQPQHF,TGTGCCAGCAGACAGGGGCATCAGCCCCAGCATTTT
TRBV9,15,TRBD2,NA,TRBJ2-7,CASSPGLADLYEQYF,TGTGCCAGCAGCCCGGGACTAGCGGACCTCTACGAGCAGTACTTC
TRBV5-8,16,TRBD1,once,TRBJ2-5,CASSVGTGAGQETQYF,TGTGCCAGCAGCGTAGGGACAGGGGCAGGTCAAGAGACCCAGTACTTC
TRBV6-5,13,NA,medium-sized,TRBJ1-2,CASSYSRTGTLSF,TGTGCCAGCAGTTACTCCCGAACCGGGACACTCTCCTTC
TRBV7-9,14,NA,NA,TRBJ1-6,CASSFSRVDSPLHF,TGTGCCAGCAGCTTTTCCAGGGTTGATTCACCCCTCCACTTT
TRBV6-6,15,TRBD1,few,TRBJ1-2,CASSSGQGVNYGYTF,TGTGCCAGCAGTTCGGGACAGGGAGTTAACTATGGCTACACCTTC
TRBV5-1,15,TRBD2,NA,TRBJ2-1,CASSLVSGANNEQFF,TGCGCCAGCAGCTTGGTTAGCGGGGCAAACAATGAGCAGTTCTTC
TRBV6-1,13,TRBD1,few,TRBJ2-7,CATPGQGTYEQYF,TGTGCCACTCCGGGACAGGGGACCTACGAGCAGTACTTC
TRBV6-1,14,TRBD2,NA,TRBJ2-7,CASSRLAGSYEQYF,TGTGCCAGCAGTAGACTAGCGGGGTCTTACGAGCAGTACTTC
TRBV7-9,15,NA,NA,TRBJ1-4,CASSEQGYQKEKLFF,TGTGCCAGCAGCGAACAGGGTTATCAAAAGGAAAAACTGTTTTTT
TRBV7-9,15,TRBD2,few,TRBJ2-5,CASSWRLAGGETQYF,TGTGCCAGCAGCTGGAGACTAGCGGGAGGGGAGACCCAGTACTTC
TRBV19,15,NA,few,TRBJ2-7,CASSIDGTPAYEQYF,TGTGCCAGTAGTATAGACGGGACACCTGCCTACGAGCAGTACTTC
TRBV6-1,14,NA,NA,TRBJ2-7,CASRAGTLSYEQYF,TGTGCCAGCCGGGCTGGGACATTATCCTACGAGCAGTACTTC
TRBV4-3,17,NA,few,TRBJ2-7,CASSQDRWGRGNREQYF,TGCGCCAGCAGCCAAGATCGGTGGGGCAGGGGTAACCGCGAGCAGTACTTC
TRBV4-1,17,NA,NA,TRBJ2-1,CASSQDQGSSSYNEQFF,TGCGCCAGCAGCCAAGATCAGGGGAGCTCCTCCTACAATGAGCAGTTCTTC
TRBV5-1,15,NA,NA,TRBJ1-4,CASSLGAGHNEKLFF,TGCGCCAGCAGCTTGGGTGCAGGCCATAATGAAAAACTGTTTTTT
TRBV30,13,NA,NA,TRBJ2-2,CAWSGLGAGELFF,TGTGCCTGGAGTGGGCTGGGGGCCGGGGAGCTGTTTTTT